The 7 T cell receptor beta chains given below trace back to one sample, sequenced in a study of naive and memory T cell subsets. Both TRBC1 and TRBC2 were covered by a beta constant-region primer of two equimolar oligonucleotides. Four rounds of PCR amplified the ligated cDNA using nested alpha and beta constant-region primers plus SP2. TCRdb fed the UMI-ligation and nested PCR reads into MiXCR, producing one record per CDR3 protein. The repertoire consists of 100,000 to 150,000 distinct CDR3 sequences, with around 35% occurring once and the leading ten covering approximately 0.87%. The sequencing sample was made of central memory CD4+ T cells from blood. All receptors derive from a human donor in good health.

This clonotype came up many times. The chain combines TRBV9 with TRBJ2-6, with unresolved D. The CDR3 spans 16 residues. Germline CDR1 and CDR2: SGDLS and YYNGEE. Trimming took 4 bases from V and 0 from J, leaving 11 bases between them. The CDR3 loop reads CASSISTGSGANVLTF. CDR3 in DNA: TGTGCCAGCAGCATTTCGACGGGCTCTGGGGCCAACGTCCTGACTTTC.

A few counts support this clonotype. The chain joins TRBV20-1 to TRBJ2-6; weak D call: TRBD1 (5 bases). Germline-derived CDR1 and CDR2 are DFQATT and SNEGSKA (reference sequence). The CDR3 has 16 amino acids. V was trimmed by 3 bases and J by 1 base, leaving 13 bases between them. The CDR3 DNA sequence: TGCAGTGCTAGCATTTGGGGCCAATCTGGGGCCAACGTCCTGACTTTC. Its protein product is CSASIWGQSGANVLTF.

The J gene is TRBJ2-7, the V gene TRBV7-6, with a tentative D call TRBD2 (6 bases). The CDR3 is 12 residues long. CDR1 and CDR2 from the germline V gene are SGHVS and FNYEAQ. The ends were cut back, 2 bases at V and 6 bases at J, with 8 bases in the middle. In nucleotides, the CDR3 is TGTGCCAGCAGCTTACCGACTAGCGAGCAGTACTTC. This codes for CASSLPTSEQYF.

This clonotype was detected a few times. The V and J genes are TRBV5-1 and TRBJ2-7; perhaps D is TRBD1 or TRBD2 (7 bases each). CDR3 length equals 14 residues. Between the trimmed V and J ends, which lost 0 bases and 6 bases, there was a span of 13 bases. The germline V gene has CDR1 SGHRS and CDR2 YFSETQ. As DNA, the CDR3 is TGCGCCAGCAGCTTGGAAGACAGGGAGGGCGAGCAGTACTTC. Translating gives CASSLEDREGEQYF.

This clonotype came up a few times. This sequence joins TRBV24-1 and TRBJ2-5, with TRBD2 matching over 9 bases. The CDR3 has 15 residues. Germline CDR1 reads KGHDR; CDR2 reads SFDVKD. Losses at the gene ends were 3 bases for V and 4 bases for J; bases not matched to a gene: 5. The CDR3 nucleotides are TGTGCCACCAGTGATGTAGCGGGAGAGGTAGAGACCCAGTACTTC. Translation gives CATSDVAGEVETQYF.

This clonotype was found a few times. This sequence joins TRBV18 and TRBJ2-3; TRBD2 aligns across 9 bases. CDR3 length: 14 amino acids. From germline, CDR1 is KGHSH and CDR2 LQKENI. V trimming: 6 bases; J trimming: 3 bases; junction bases outside the gene matches: 4. CDR3 region: CASSRTSATDTQYF. CDR3 DNA sequence: TGTGCCAGCTCCAGGACTAGCGCGACAGATACGCAGTATTTT. The complete variable domain, with remaining parts taken from reference TRBV18 and TRBJ2-3, reads NAGVMQNPRHLVRRRGQEARLRCSPMKGHSHVYWYRQLPEEGLKFMVYLQKENIIDESGMPKERFSAEFPKEGPSILRIQQVVRGDSAAYFCASSRTSATDTQYFGPGTRLTVL.

This chain links TRBV29-1 with TRBJ1-1, with TRBD1 matching over 7 bases. V was pared by 7 bases and J by 8 bases, with 13 bases of the junction left unmatched. Germline CDR1 reads SQVTM; CDR2 reads ANQGSEA. The CDR3 runs to 13 residues. The CDR3 sequence: CSGTAGGEGEAFF. The CDR3 DNA reads as TGCAGCGGGACCGCAGGGGGTGAGGGGGAAGCTTTCTTT.